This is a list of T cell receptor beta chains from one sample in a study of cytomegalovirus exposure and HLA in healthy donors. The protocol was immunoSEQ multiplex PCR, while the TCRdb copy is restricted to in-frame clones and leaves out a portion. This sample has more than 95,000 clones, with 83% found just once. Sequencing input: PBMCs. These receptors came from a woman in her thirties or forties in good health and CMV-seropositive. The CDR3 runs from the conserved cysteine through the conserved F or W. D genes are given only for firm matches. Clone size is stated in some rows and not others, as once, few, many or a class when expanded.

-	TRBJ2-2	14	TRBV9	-	TGTGCCAGCAGCGTCCTAGGTTACACCGGGGAGCTGTTTTTT	CASSVLGYTGELFF
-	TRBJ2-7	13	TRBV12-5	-	TGTGCTAGTGGTTTGGGCGGGACGTCAAAACCGTACTTC	CASGLGGTSKPYF
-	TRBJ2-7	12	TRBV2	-	TGTGCCAGCAGTTACAGTTCCTACGAGCAGTACTTC	CASSYSSYEQYF
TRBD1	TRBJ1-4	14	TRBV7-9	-	TGTGCCAGCAGAAGGACAGGGGAAAATGAAAAACTGTTTTTT	CASRRTGENEKLFF
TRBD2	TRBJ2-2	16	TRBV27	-	TGTGCCAGCAGTTTCTGGCGGGAGCGGAACACCGGGGAGCTGTTTTTT	CASSFWRERNTGELFF
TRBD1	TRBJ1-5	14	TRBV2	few	TGTGCCAGCAGTGTGTCAGGGGGGAATCAGCCCCAGCATTTT	CASSVSGGNQPQHF
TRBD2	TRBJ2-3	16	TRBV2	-	TGTGCCAGCAGTGAGTCGGGACTAGCGGTCACAGATACGCAGTATTTT	CASSESGLAVTDTQYF
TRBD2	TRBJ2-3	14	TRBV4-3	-	TGCGCCAGCAGTAGCGGGACGTTTCCGGATACGCAGTATTTT	CASSSGTFPDTQYF
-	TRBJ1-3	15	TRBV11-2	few	TGTGCCAGCAGTATAACAGGCGACTCTGGAAACACCATATATTTT	CASSITGDSGNTIYF
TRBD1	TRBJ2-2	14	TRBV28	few	TGTGCCAGCAAGACCGGGACAGACACCGGGGAGCTGTTTTTT	CASKTGTDTGELFF
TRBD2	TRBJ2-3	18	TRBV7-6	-	TGTGCCAGCAGCTTAGCAGGTTTCACTAGCGGGAGCCCAGATACGCAGTATTTT	CASSLAGFTSGSPDTQYF
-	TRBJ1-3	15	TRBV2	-	TGTGCCAGCAGTGATGATTCCTACTCTGGAAACACCATATATTTT	CASSDDSYSGNTIYF
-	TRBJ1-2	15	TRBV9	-	TGTGCCAGCAGCGTAGAAGACGGCTCGGGCTATGGCTACACCTTC	CASSVEDGSGYGYTF
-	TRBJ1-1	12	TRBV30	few	TGTGCCTCCGAAAGCATGAACACTGAAGCTTTCTTT	CASESMNTEAFF
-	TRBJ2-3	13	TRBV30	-	TGTGCCTGGATCCGGCGGATGGAAGATACGCAGTATTTT	CAWIRRMEDTQYF
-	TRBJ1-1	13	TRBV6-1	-	TGTGCCAGTAAGTTGAGGGTAGGGCCGGGAGCTTTCTTT	CASKLRVGPGAFF